The clone carrying this T cell receptor (beta chain) was detected only once. Its target is unknown. This CDR3 is built from 17 residues. Germline CDR1 and CDR2: SNHLY and FYNNEI. V dropped 11 bases and J dropped 5; count of bases not matched to a gene: 23. This entry comes from a study of OX40 agonist ivuxolimab in advanced cancers. Across the whole study: It was permissible to have had prior anti-PD-1, anti-PD-L1 or anti-CTLA-4 therapy, and less than 45% had some. Three patients, one with hepatocellular carcinoma and two with cutaneous melanoma, responded partially. Study-level findings and limits: On average, CD8+ T cells showed a greater number of expanded clones than CD4+. Normalized T-cell clonal expansion was also low in a subset of nonresponders.

Assay used: immunoSEQ multiplex PCR; TCRdb lists only in-frame clones, some missing. The data hold 30,000 to 35,000 clones, with about 93% observed a single time. This sample comprised CD4+ or CD8+ T cells sorted from blood, obtained in a trial of the OX40 agonist ivuxolimab. The rearrangement links TRBV2 to TRBJ2-7; 8 nucleotides match TRBD1. The receptor was isolated from an adult with an advanced solid tumor such as melanoma, head and neck, liver or kidney cancer. The CDR3 here is CAASKFPRQGFPHEQYF. CDR3 DNA: TGTGCCGCCAGCAAATTCCCTCGACAGGGGTTTCCCCACGAGCAGTACTTC.